These 15 T cell receptor beta chains came from one sample sequenced in a study of blood T cell repertoires in COVID-19 (dated by TCRdb to the early 2020s). The method behind the library was the immunoSEQ multiplex PCR assay. TCRdb took over this immuneACCESS table, retaining in-frame rearrangements with V and J assigned. Such tables are incomplete; in checked studies, under half of the missing clones stem from an unresolved V gene, and the remainder is unexplained. The sample records 150,000 to 200,000 clones, roughly 82% of which are singletons. Approximately 8.7% of the sample is held by the ten biggest clonotypes. The sequencing sample was made of peripheral blood. The receptors were gathered from a woman aged 70-85 years with acute or convalescent COVID-19.

The chain links TRBV9 to TRBJ2-3; 7 nucleotides align to TRBD2. CDR3 length: 15 residues. Germline V gene lookup returns CDR1 SGDLS and CDR2 YYNGEE. The trim removed 4 bases at V and 6 bases at J, leaving 11 bases unmatched. CDR3: CASSPRTGEGDTQYF. CDR3 nucleotide sequence: TGTGCCAGCAGCCCCCGGACTGGGGAGGGGGATACGCAGTATTTT.

The V gene is TRBV19, the J gene TRBJ2-3; 9 positions agree with TRBD1. Per germline, CDR1 LNHDA and CDR2 SQIVND (reference sequence). CDR3 size: 14 residues. V trimming: 5 bases; J trimming: 5 bases; junction bases outside the gene matches: 5. In DNA form, the CDR3 reads TGTGCCAGTAGTGGAACAGGGGGCATAGATACGCAGTATTTT. This encodes CASSGTGGIDTQYF.

V gene TRBV28 combines with J gene TRBJ2-2; 9 nucleotides match TRBD1. This CDR3 has 18 amino acids. V lost 5 bases, J lost 3 bases, and 13 bases stayed unmatched. Per the germline V gene, CDR1 is MDHEN and CDR2 is SYDVKM. The chain's CDR3 is CASSPGTGRISYTGELFF. The CDR3 DNA follows: TGTGCCAGCAGTCCCGGGACAGGGAGGATTTCATACACCGGGGAGCTGTTTTTT.

The chain uses TRBV7-2 and TRBJ2-7; 8 nucleotides align to TRBD1. Germline lookup yields CDR1 SGHTA and CDR2 FQGNSA. J lost 5 bases, V lost 3 bases, and 3 bases had no gene match. The CDR3 runs 13 residues. The CDR3 region is CASSFGQGDEQYF. Written as DNA, the CDR3 is TGTGCCAGCAGCTTCGGACAGGGCGACGAGCAGTACTTC.

This clone was observed a handful of times. The chain is built from TRBV27 and TRBJ1-1; TRBD1 matches at 9 bases. Losses at the gene ends were 3 bases for V and 8 bases for J; bases not matched to a gene: 4. The CDR3 consists of 13 residues. Germline CDR1 and CDR2: MNHEY and SMNVEV (reference sequence). CDR3 in DNA: TGTGCCAGCAGTTTCACCGGGACAGGGGAAGCTTTCTTT. This translates into CASSFTGTGEAFF.

The rearrangement joins TRBV6-5 to TRBJ2-5; no firm D call. The CDR3 is 14 residues long. V shed 7 bases and J shed 0 bases, with 12 bases lying between them. The germline CDR1 and CDR2 sequences are MNHEY and SVGAGI. This CDR3 reads CASTPRVYQETQYF. Written as DNA, the CDR3 is TGTGCCAGCACCCCCCGGGTGTACCAAGAGACCCAGTACTTC.

A single count supports this clone. The rearrangement joins TRBV27 to TRBJ2-7; TRBD1 aligns across 9 bases. CDR1 MNHEY and CDR2 SMNVEV come from the germline V gene (reference sequence). V lost 0 bases, J lost 6 bases, and 6 bases stayed unmatched. The CDR3 totals 15 residues. As DNA, the CDR3 is TGTGCCAGCAGTTTATCGAGGACAGGGGTCACCGAGCAGTACTTC. Its translation: CASSLSRTGVTEQYF.

In its sample, this clone was seen once. The chain has TRBV9 and TRBJ2-3, with 12 bases aligning to TRBD2. CDR3 length: 18 amino acids. J lost 3 bases, V lost 0 bases, and 8 bases had no gene match. Looked up from germline, CDR1 is SGDLS and CDR2 is YYNGEE. Here the CDR3 DNA reads TGTGCCAGCAGCGTAGGGGCTAGCGGGAGGGCCCGGACAGATACGCAGTATTTT. It yields the protein CASSVGASGRARTDTQYF.

The J gene is TRBJ2-5, the V gene TRBV5-6; 15 bases fit TRBD2. Unmatched junction bases numbered 11, after V lost 4 bases and J lost 4 bases. The CDR3 covers 18 residues. The germline gives CDR1 SGHDT, CDR2 YYEEEE. CDR3 loop: CASSLLGLAGGEGETQYF. The CDR3 nucleotides read TGTGCCAGCAGCCTACTGGGACTAGCGGGAGGAGAAGGAGAGACCCAGTACTTC.

The chain uses TRBV7-8 and TRBJ1-4; 9 bases are shared with TRBD1. Trimming at V came to 5 bases and at J to 7 bases, leaving 8 bases not matched to a gene. This CDR3 contains 15 residues. The germline CDR1 and CDR2 sequences are SGHVS and FQNEAQ. The CDR3 nucleotides read TGTGCCAGCAGCCCGCCGGGACAGGGTGGTGAAAAACTGTTTTTT. It encodes CASSPPGQGGEKLFF.

This clone was seen just once. The chain couples TRBV5-1 to TRBJ2-5; D might be TRBD2 (6 bases). The length of the CDR3 is 13 residues. V was shortened by 6 bases and J by 5 bases, with 14 bases between the two germline ends. CDR1 is SGHRS, CDR2 YFSETQ, per germline. The CDR3 reads CASTEWGVETQYF. The CDR3, as DNA: TGCGCCAGCACCGAATGGGGGGTGGAGACCCAGTACTTC.

The rearrangement joins TRBV15 to TRBJ2-3; the match to TRBD2 covers 7 bases. The CDR3 loop spans 15 amino acids. V lost 0 bases, J lost 5 bases, and 5 bases stayed unmatched. The germline V gene encodes CDR1 LNHNV and CDR2 YYDKDF (reference sequence). The CDR3 region is CATSRDGLVIDTQYF. The CDR3 DNA is TGTGCCACCAGCAGAGACGGACTAGTTATAGATACGCAGTATTTT.

A single count supports this clone. The chain couples TRBV11-2 to TRBJ1-2; no firm D call. The ends were cut back, 3 bases at V and 0 bases at J, with 8 bases in the middle. This CDR3 is built from 14 residues. From germline, CDR1 is SGHAT and CDR2 FQNNGV. DNA for the CDR3: TGTGCCAGCAGCTTGTCCCGAGCTAACTATGGCTACACCTTC. This encodes CASSLSRANYGYTF. Full variable domain (rest looked up from reference TRBV11-2 and TRBJ1-2): EAGVAQSPRYKIIEKRQSVAFWCNPISGHATLYWYQQILGQGPKLLIQFQNNGVVDDSQLPKDRFSAERLKGVDSTLKIQPAKLEDSAVYLCASSLSRANYGYTFGSGTRLTVV.

Only a few counts were recorded for this clone. This sequence joins TRBV19 and TRBJ2-1; 9 bases fit TRBD1. The CDR3 spans 15 residues. V gave up 4 bases and J gave up 6 bases; unmatched junction bases: 7. CDR1 LNHDA and CDR2 SQIVND come from the germline V gene (reference sequence). Written as DNA, the CDR3 is TGTGCCAGTAGTAGGGACAGGGACGGAGGCAATGAGCAGTTCTTC. Amino acid sequence: CASSRDRDGGNEQFF.

As DNA, the CDR3 is TGTGCCAGCAGCTACAAGGGGGTCCTTGGGGACGAGCAGTACTTC. Amino acid sequence: CASSYKGVLGDEQYF. This chain links TRBV5-8 with TRBJ2-7, with D perhaps TRBD1 (6 bases). CDR1 and CDR2 (germline): SGHTS, YDEGEE. V gave up 3 bases and J gave up 5 bases, with 18 bases separating them. This CDR3 region has 15 residues.